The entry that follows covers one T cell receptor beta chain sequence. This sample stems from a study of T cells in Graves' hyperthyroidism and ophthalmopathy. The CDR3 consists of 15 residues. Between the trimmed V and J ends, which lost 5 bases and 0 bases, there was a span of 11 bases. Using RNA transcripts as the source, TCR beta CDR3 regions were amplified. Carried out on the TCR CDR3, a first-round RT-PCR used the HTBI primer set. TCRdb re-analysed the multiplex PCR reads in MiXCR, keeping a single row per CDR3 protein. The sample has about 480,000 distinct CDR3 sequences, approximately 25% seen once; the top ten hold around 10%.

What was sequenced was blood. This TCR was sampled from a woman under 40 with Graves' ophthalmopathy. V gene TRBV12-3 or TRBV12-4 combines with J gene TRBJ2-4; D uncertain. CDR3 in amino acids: CASSAPMEAKNIQYF. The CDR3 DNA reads TGTGCCAGCAGTGCCCCCATGGAAGCCAAAAACATTCAGTACTTC.